The next 11 T cell receptor beta chains were all read from a single sample in a study of shared clonotypes between healthy human individuals. The assay was immunoSEQ multiplex PCR, and TCRdb's table has in-frame clones only and misses some. The sample shows 2,100,000 or so clones, about 94% of them seen only once. The sample taken for sequencing was naive CD4+ T cells sorted from blood. Subset here: CD45RA+ positively selected. All receptors come from a man between 18 and 29 years old in good health.

Comments on this clone: The junction departs from germline at one end; a sequencing error may be responsible. This chain joins TRBV7-7 and TRBJ2-5, with D possibly matching TRBD1 (5 bases). This CDR3 spans 13 amino acids. Germline CDR1 and CDR2: SSHAT and FNYEAQ (reference sequence). Here the CDR3 reads CASSRQNGETQYF. DNA of the CDR3: TGTGCTAGCAGCCGACAGAACGGAGAGACCCAGTACTTC.

This sequence joins TRBV30 and TRBJ1-1, with 7 bases matching TRBD1. V lost 4 bases, J lost 9 bases, and 11 bases stayed unmatched. There are 13 residues in the CDR3. Germline V lookup: CDR1 GTSNPN, CDR2 SVGIG (reference sequence). The chain's CDR3 is CAWIGDSGNQAFF. CDR3 sequence (DNA): TGTGCCTGGATAGGGGACAGCGGAAACCAAGCTTTCTTT. The full variable domain, completed using reference TRBV30 and TRBJ1-1, is SQTIHQWPATLVQPVGSPLSLECTVEGTSNPNLYWYRQAAGRGLQLLFYSVGIGQISSEVPQNLSASRPQDRQFILSSKKLLLSDSGFYLCAWIGDSGNQAFFGQGTRLTVV.

This chain uses TRBV7-3 with TRBJ2-5; D is undetermined. V lost 2 bases, J lost 1 base, and 5 bases lay in between. The CDR3 spans 13 residues. In germline, CDR1 is SGHTA, CDR2 FQGTGA. In DNA, the CDR3 is TGTGCCAGCAGCTTATCGGCCCAAGAGACCCAGTACTTC. Its protein product is CASSLSAQETQYF.

The chain has TRBV30 and TRBJ2-1, with TRBD2 matching 9 bases. V shed 0 bases and J 6 bases; nucleotides not matched to a gene: 12. CDR1 is GTSNPN and CDR2 is SVGIG in the germline V gene (reference sequence). The CDR3 loop spans 17 amino acids. The DNA of the CDR3 is TGTGCCTGGAGTGTACTATGGTCAGCGGGGGGCCGCAATGAGCAGTTCTTC. Residues: CAWSVLWSAGGRNEQFF.

With regard to this clone: This same CDR3 is encoded by further DNA sequences in the sample. The genes are TRBV6-1 and TRBJ1-5, with D maybe TRBD1 (5 bases). V lost 4 bases, J lost 1 base, and 8 bases lay in between. The CDR3 has 14 residues. Per the germline V gene, CDR1 is MNHNS and CDR2 is SASEGT. DNA of the CDR3: TGTGCCAGCAGTGTGGCAGGGAGCAATCAGCCCCAGCATTTT. This translates into CASSVAGSNQPQHF.

This chain connects TRBV14 to TRBJ1-1, with 8 bases matching TRBD1. In germline, CDR1 is SGHDN, CDR2 FVKESK. The CDR3 extends over 14 amino acids. J gave up 6 bases and V 2 bases, and 5 bases lay outside the gene matches. The CDR3 sequence: CASSQLTGVAEAFF. The CDR3, as DNA: TGTGCCAGCAGCCAACTGACAGGGGTAGCTGAAGCTTTCTTT.

J is TRBJ1-5 and V is TRBV6-1; 11 bases agree with TRBD1. The CDR3 sequence is 14 residues long. Germline lookup yields CDR1 MNHNS and CDR2 SASEGT. V was pared by 7 bases and J by 7 bases, with 6 bases of the junction left unmatched. In DNA, the CDR3 is TGTGCCAGCACGTGGGACAGGGGGGGACAGCCCCAGCATTTT. This codes for CASTWDRGGQPQHF.

This chain connects TRBV6-1 to TRBJ1-6; no definite D call. This CDR3 has 22 residues. V lost 5 bases to trimming and J lost 0 bases, with 29 bases between them. Germline values: CDR1 MNHNS, CDR2 SASEGT. The CDR3 here is CASSQGSQFWGAYSSYNSPLHF. In DNA form, the CDR3 reads TGTGCCAGCAGTCAAGGGTCCCAATTCTGGGGAGCGTACAGCTCCTATAATTCACCCCTCCACTTT.

This chain joins TRBV7-2 and TRBJ2-7; TRBD1 might be the D (5 bases). CDR1 is SGHTA, CDR2 FQGNSA, per germline. Trimming cost V 4 bases and J 0 bases, with 10 bases left between them. The CDR3 extends over 14 amino acids. CDR3 sequence (DNA): TGTGCCAGCAGCTGGAAAGGGGACTCCTACGAGCAGTACTTC. It is translated as CASSWKGDSYEQYF.

The genes are TRBV7-2 and TRBJ2-7; TRBD2 aligns across 7 bases. V gave up 5 bases and J gave up 2 bases; unmatched junction bases: 6. The length of the CDR3 is 14 residues. Germline assignment: CDR1 SGHTA and CDR2 FQGNSA. CDR3 amino acids: CASSSLAEPYEQYF. The CDR3 nucleotides read TGTGCCAGCAGCAGCCTAGCGGAACCCTACGAGCAGTACTTC.

V and J are TRBV28 and TRBJ1-2; D ambiguous. The CDR3 contains 14 residues. Germline CDR1 and CDR2: MDHEN and SYDVKM. The germline V and J ends were trimmed by 8 bases and 2 bases, with 15 bases remaining between them. CDR3 region: CASAPGEGNYGYTF. For the CDR3, the DNA is TGTGCCAGCGCGCCGGGAGAGGGCAACTATGGCTACACCTTC.